This T cell receptor beta chain stems from a study of blood T cell repertoires in COVID-19. Overall study context: Spain, Italy and the United States supplied samples that represented acute and convalescent COVID-19. Sources were T cells, B-cell-depleted T cells, or PBMCs; the material itself was cDNA or gDNA.

The CDR3 totals 12 residues. CDR1 and CDR2 from the germline V gene are PRHDT and FYEKMQ (reference sequence). With 5 bases removed from V and 7 bases from J, the gap between germline ends came to 9 bases. As handled by the study authors: For nucleated cells, counts were estimated from reference gene primer amplification. Generated by immunoSEQ multiplex PCR, the TCRdb table keeps only in-frame clones and is missing some. V, J and clone size are those of that table, while D and trimming were read from the DNA. Of about 220,000 clones listed, under 90% are singletons. The chain is built from TRBV13 and TRBJ2-1; the D is unclear. This clonotype was obtained from a woman aged 80 or over with acute or convalescent COVID-19. The specimen sequenced was peripheral blood. The CDR3: CASSLPGNEQFF. As DNA, the CDR3 is TGTGCCAGCAGCCTCCCCGGGAATGAGCAGTTCTTC. Drawing the rest from reference TRBV13 and TRBJ2-1, the complete variable domain is AAGVIQSPRHLIKEKRETATLKCYPIPRHDTVYWYQQGPGQDPQFLISFYEKMQSDKGSIPDRFSAQQFSDYHSELNMSSLELGDSALYFCASSLPGNEQFFGPGTRLTVL.